This is a list of T cell receptor beta chains from one sample in a study of T-cell reconstitution after alpha-beta-depleted transplantation in children. Using its own MiXCR run on the PCR reads, TCRdb lists one record per CDR3 protein. Of some 140,000 distinct CDR3 sequences listed, 9.7% are singletons. The material was PBMCs, mostly from graft donor cells, obtained 180 days after TCRalphabeta/CD19-depleted stem cell transplant. Receptor source: a girl under two years old who had a stem cell transplant for combined immunodeficiency, so the T cells may come from the graft donor. CDR3s include the opening cysteine and the closing phenylalanine or tryptophan. The D gene is left open where the match is weak. The size field is filled for only some rows; it gives once, few, many or a size class.

D gene | CDR3 length | J gene | V gene | clone size | CDR3 DNA | CDR3 protein
TRBD2 | 17 | TRBJ2-7 | TRBV12-3/TRBV12-4 | many | TGTGCCAGCAGGGGGGGGACTAGCGGGAGGGCCCGTTACGAGCAGTACTTC | CASRGGTSGRARYEQYF
NA | 16 | TRBJ2-2 | TRBV5-1 | few | TGCGCCAGCAGCCTGAGAGATAGCGGGAACACCGGGGAGCTGTTTTTT | CASSLRDSGNTGELFF
NA | 19 | TRBJ2-3 | TRBV20-1 | few | TGCAGTGCTTTCCGTATGATTTACCTCCCCACCTTGAGCACAGATACGCAGTATTTT | CSAFRMIYLPTLSTDTQYF
NA | 10 | TRBJ2-3 | TRBV12-3/TRBV12-4 | NA | TGTGCCAGCACTTACCTCTCGCAGTATTTT | CASTYLSQYF
NA | 14 | TRBJ1-2 | TRBV7-2 | NA | TGTGCCAGCAGCTTGCTCGGAAAGGGGGATGGCTACACCTTC | CASSLLGKGDGYTF
TRBD2 | 20 | TRBJ2-1 | TRBV20-1 | NA | TGCAGTGCTAGAGATCTGCGGGGTGCGGTACTAGCGGGAGTTTACAATGAGCAGTTCTTC | CSARDLRGAVLAGVYNEQFF
NA | 13 | TRBJ2-5 | TRBV10-3 | many | TGTGCCATCAGTGACAGTCTACAAGAGACCCAGTACTTC | CAISDSLQETQYF
NA | 14 | TRBJ2-3 | TRBV6-1 | many | TGTGCCAGCAGCTCGAGGAGGGGCACAGATACGCAGTATTTT | CASSSRRGTDTQYF
NA | 14 | TRBJ2-7 | TRBV7-2 | NA | TGTGCCAGCAGCCCCCGGGACCGATACTACGAGCAGTACTTC | CASSPRDRYYEQYF
TRBD2 | 16 | TRBJ2-1 | TRBV29-1 | NA | TGCAGCGTTGGCCTAGCGGGCCTAGTCTTCTACAATGAGCAGTTCTTC | CSVGLAGLVFYNEQFF
NA | 19 | TRBJ2-2 | TRBV9 | NA | TGTGCCAGCAGCCCTCTCCCCGGGACAAACCAGCGAGGCACCGGGGAGCTGTTTTTT | CASSPLPGTNQRGTGELFF
NA | 15 | TRBJ2-5 | TRBV6-1 | NA | TGTGCCACCAGGCTGACTAGATTGGGAGGAGAGACCCAGTACTTC | CATRLTRLGGETQYF
NA | 13 | TRBJ1-2 | TRBV20-1 | many | TGCAGTGCCCTTACGGGGGGCGGCTATGGCTACACCTTC | CSALTGGGYGYTF
TRBD1 | 14 | TRBJ2-1 | TRBV7-3 | few | TGTGCCAGCAGCTTGACAGGGGGCGGCAATGAGCAGTTCTTC | CASSLTGGGNEQFF
NA | 15 | TRBJ2-2 | TRBV6-5 | few | TGTGCCAGCAGTTACCCCTCGGGACCGGGCGGGGAGCTGTTTTTT | CASSYPSGPGGELFF
NA | 14 | TRBJ1-2 | TRBV5-4 | many | TGTGCCAGCAGCTTGCGGGGGGCGGGCTATGGCTACACCTTC | CASSLRGAGYGYTF
NA | 15 | TRBJ1-2 | TRBV7-8 | NA | TGTGCCAGCAGCTCCTACAGGGAAGGGGACTATGGCTACACCTTC | CASSSYREGDYGYTF
NA | 13 | TRBJ1-4 | TRBV2 | NA | TGTGCCAGCAGCGGGGACGCTAATGAAAAACTGTTTTTT | CASSGDANEKLFF
NA | 16 | TRBJ2-7 | TRBV28 | NA | TGTGCCAGCAGTCCCCCCGGGACACCCATAGCCAACGAGCAGTACTTC | CASSPPGTPIANEQYF
NA | 13 | TRBJ2-1 | TRBV12-3/TRBV12-4 | few | TGTGCCAGCACCATAGGACGGGTGGATGAGCAGTTCTTC | CASTIGRVDEQFF
TRBD2 | 18 | TRBJ2-1 | TRBV20-1 | few | TGCAGTGCGATCGTCTGGGCGGGGGGGCTTCGCAGCTACAATGAGCAGTTCTTC | CSAIVWAGGLRSYNEQFF